One and the same sample provided the 30 T cell receptor beta chains below, sequenced in a study of T cell repertoires in cytomegalovirus infection. Antigen specificity for these receptors is unknown. TCRdb independently ran MiXCR on the reads; one entry per CDR3 protein. The sample records about 830,000 distinct CDR3 sequences, 32% being singletons. Source: cultured CD8+ T cells from PBMCs, taken from culture after CMV antigen stimulation. These receptors were collected from a human donor in good health (CMV status not recorded). Some clones in this sample may be carry-over from other donors' samples.

There are many counts of this clonotype. J is TRBJ1-6 and V is TRBV7-9; D call uncertain. The CDR3 runs to 12 residues. Germline V lookup: CDR1 SEHNR, CDR2 FQNEAQ (reference sequence). With 6 bases removed from V and 5 bases from J, the gap between germline ends came to 5 bases. In nucleotides, the CDR3 is TGTGCCAGCAGTTTAAATAATTCACCCCTCCACTTT. It codes for CASSLNNSPLHF.

This clonotype has only a few counts. The V gene is TRBV12-3 or TRBV12-4, the J gene TRBJ1-3; TRBD1 is a possible D gene (6 bases). The CDR3 covers 13 residues. Trimming pared 6 bases from V and 0 bases from J, leaving 6 bases between. CDR3 in DNA: TGTGCCAGCAGGGACAGCTCTGGAAACACCATATATTTT. The encoded protein is CASRDSSGNTIYF.

This clonotype was counted ten times or more. This chain uses TRBV7-8 with TRBJ2-3, with 12 bases fitting TRBD1. V dropped 3 bases and J dropped 4; count of bases not matched to a gene: 2. From germline, CDR1 is SGHVS and CDR2 FQNEAQ. The CDR3 runs to 15 residues. The CDR3 region has the DNA TGTGCCAGCAGCTTCGGGACAGGGGGCCCAGATACGCAGTATTTT. Translated: CASSFGTGGPDTQYF.

The chain has TRBV4-1 and TRBJ2-5, with 8 bases identical to TRBD2. This CDR3 is 17 amino acids long. The trim removed 4 bases at V and 3 bases at J, leaving 13 bases unmatched. Looked up from germline, CDR1 is MGHRA and CDR2 is YSYEKL. The CDR3 region is CASSLQPGGGTKETQYF. The CDR3 coding sequence is TGCGCCAGCAGCCTACAGCCAGGCGGGGGGACTAAAGAGACCCAGTACTTC.

The V and J genes are TRBV27 and TRBJ1-2; D is unresolved. CDR1 is MNHEY and CDR2 is SMNVEV in the germline V gene (reference sequence). The germline V and J ends were trimmed by 2 bases and 6 bases, with 16 bases remaining between them. The CDR3 is 15 amino acids. The CDR3 coding sequence is TGTGCCAGCAGTTTAACCGCAGCGTACGGCGATGGCTACACCTTC. Translated: CASSLTAAYGDGYTF.

The count of this clonotype is one. The CDR3 bases are TGTGCCAGTAGTCCAGATGGGGCGTGGCACTTAGGAGGGGAGACCCAGTACTTC. Residues: CASSPDGAWHLGGETQYF. The chain joins TRBV19 to TRBJ2-5, with D maybe TRBD2 (6 bases). This CDR3 is built from 18 residues. Germline CDR1 and CDR2: LNHDA and SQIVND (reference sequence). The V end lost 5 bases, the J end lost 5 bases, and 27 bases lay between the germline ends.

In regard to this clonotype: A read error may produce the germline difference seen at one junction end. This chain uses TRBV5-4 with TRBJ1-1; D gene ambiguous. From germline, CDR1 is SGHNT and CDR2 YYREEE (reference sequence). The CDR3 is 13 residues long. The CDR3 DNA is TGTGTCAGCAGCAGAGAAGTGGGCACTGAAGCTTTCTTT. Protein product: CVSSREVGTEAFF.

The rearrangement joins TRBV20-1 to TRBJ2-5; 12 bases are shared with TRBD2. The CDR3 totals 17 residues. In germline, CDR1 is DFQATT, CDR2 SNEGSKA (reference sequence). Trimming at V came to 0 bases and at J to 5 bases, leaving 10 bases not matched to a gene. The CDR3 spells CSARDTSSGGAQETQYF. For the CDR3, the DNA is TGCAGTGCTAGAGATACGTCTAGCGGGGGGGCCCAGGAGACCCAGTACTTC.

The CDR3 DNA sequence: TGTGCCAGTGGGTTAATGCGGAACACTGAAGCTTTCTTT. Its protein is CASGLMRNTEAFF. The chain uses TRBV19 and TRBJ1-1, with D unresolved. V was pared by 8 bases and J by 1 base, with 11 bases between. The CDR3 sequence is 13 residues long. Germline CDR1 reads LNHDA; CDR2 reads SQIVND (reference sequence).

The rearrangement uses TRBV6-5 and TRBJ2-2; unclear D gene. V dropped 10 bases and J dropped 2 bases, with 5 bases sitting between them. The CDR3 covers 11 residues. CDR1 is MNHEY and CDR2 is SVGAGI in the germline V gene. CDR3 DNA sequence: TGTGCCACAGGAAACACCGGGGAGCTGTTTTTT. This translates into CATGNTGELFF.

This clonotype appeared a few times. The genes are TRBV12-3 or TRBV12-4 and TRBJ2-1; a weak D match, TRBD2 (6 bases). V was clipped by 3 bases and J by 8 bases, with 8 bases between them. This CDR3 spans 12 amino acids. The CDR3 bases are TGTGCCAGCAGTTTGTGGGAGGATGAGCAGTTCTTC. Its protein is CASSLWEDEQFF.

V is TRBV20-1 and J is TRBJ2-7, with unresolved D. V lost 2 bases, J lost 0 bases, and 8 bases lay in between. The germline V gene encodes CDR1 DFQATT and CDR2 SNEGSKA (reference sequence). This CDR3 is 13 amino acids long. The CDR3 nucleotides are TGCAGTGCTAGAAAGAGTCACTCCTACGAGCAGTACTTC. This sequence encodes CSARKSHSYEQYF.

This clonotype appeared a few times. The chain employs TRBV6-5 and TRBJ1-5, with 7 bases identical to TRBD1. The CDR3 loop spans 15 amino acids. Per germline, CDR1 MNHEY and CDR2 SVGAGI. The V segment lost 0 bases and the J segment 3 bases; nucleotides outside the gene matches: 2. In DNA form, the CDR3 reads TGTGCCAGCAGTTACTCGGACAGGATCAATCAGCCCCAGCATTTT. Its translation is CASSYSDRINQPQHF.

This clonotype was counted between two and nine times. The V call is TRBV7-9, the J call TRBJ2-7; 7 nucleotides line up with TRBD1. V was clipped by 5 bases and J by 2 bases; unmatched bases: 6. Germline V gene lookup returns CDR1 SEHNR and CDR2 FQNEAQ (reference sequence). The CDR3 runs 14 residues. Here the CDR3 reads CASSARDSPYEQYV. The CDR3 DNA reads TGTGCCAGCAGCGCCCGGGACAGCCCCTACGAGCAGTACGTC.

The chain is built from TRBV4-1 and TRBJ2-3; 14 bases are shared with TRBD2. After removal of 0 bases from V and 8 bases from J, the junction contained 4 bases not matched to a gene. The germline V gene encodes CDR1 MGHRA and CDR2 YSYEKL. The CDR3 sequence is 16 residues long. The CDR3 reads CASSQDRTSGGRTQYF. The CDR3 DNA is TGCGCCAGCAGCCAAGATAGGACTAGCGGGGGGCGTACGCAGTATTTT.

This chain joins TRBV27 and TRBJ2-7; tentatively, D is TRBD2 (6 bases). The CDR3 extends over 14 amino acids. Germline CDR1 reads MNHEY; CDR2 reads SMNVEV (reference sequence). Trimming removed 6 bases at V and 4 bases at J, with 16 bases between. The CDR3: CASSSREAGYEQYF. The CDR3 coding sequence is TGTGCCAGCAGCTCGAGGGAGGCTGGTTACGAGCAGTACTTC.

Only a few counts were recorded for this clonotype. The gene calls are TRBV7-9 and TRBJ1-1, with 8 bases lining up with TRBD1. This CDR3 is 15 amino acids long. V dropped 5 bases and J dropped 4; count of bases not matched to a gene: 9. Per the germline V gene, CDR1 is SEHNR and CDR2 is FQNEAQ (reference sequence). CDR3 DNA: TGTGCCAGCAGCCCCACCCAGACAGGGGTCACTGAAGCTTTCTTT. Encoded protein: CASSPTQTGVTEAFF.

This chain links TRBV6-2 or TRBV6-3 with TRBJ2-7; no definite D call. Germline V gene lookup returns CDR1 MNHEY and CDR2 SVGEGT. The CDR3 loop spans 14 amino acids. The V and J ends lost 2 bases and 5 bases respectively, with 13 bases between them. The CDR3 DNA reads as TGTGCCAGCAGTTACCTGAACAGTCCGGACGAGCAGTACTTC. This sequence encodes CASSYLNSPDEQYF.

This clonotype showed up just once. This rearrangement joins TRBV5-6 to TRBJ2-7; TRBD1 matches 10 bases. Trimming at V came to 5 bases and at J to 5 bases, leaving 4 bases not matched to a gene. CDR1 and CDR2 from the germline V gene are SGHDT and YYEEEE. The CDR3 loop spans 13 amino acids. CDR3 region: CASSSDRGHEQYV. CDR3 sequence (DNA): TGTGCCAGCAGTTCAGACAGGGGGCACGAGCAGTACGTC.

This clonotype was found many times. The rearrangement joins TRBV6-1 to TRBJ1-2; a possible D gene is TRBD1 (5 bases). V was shortened by 7 bases and J by 5 bases, with 14 bases between the two germline ends. Germline V gene data show CDR1 as MNHNS and CDR2 as SASEGT. The CDR3 is made up of 13 amino acids. CDR3 bases: TGTGCCAGCACACCGGGCAGGGTTTATGGCTACACCTTC. The encoded protein is CASTPGRVYGYTF.

The chain is built from TRBV7-9 and TRBJ1-3; no definite D call. The CDR3 runs 12 residues. V was clipped by 4 bases and J by 9 bases, with 10 bases between them. Per the germline V gene, CDR1 is SEHNR and CDR2 is FQNEAQ (reference sequence). The CDR3 DNA reads TGTGCCAGCAGCTCCTTATCGACCACCATATATTTT. This codes for CASSSLSTTIYF. Variable domain in full (rest from reference TRBV7-9 and TRBJ1-3): DTGVSQNPRHKITKRGQNVTFRCDPISEHNRLYWYRQTLGQGPEFLTYFQNEAQLEKSRLLSDRFSAERPKGSFSTLEIQRTEQGDSAMYLCASSSLSTTIYFGEGSWLTVV.

This rearrangement joins TRBV20-1 to TRBJ2-1, with D unresolved. This CDR3 has 12 residues. The germline V gene encodes CDR1 DFQATT and CDR2 SNEGSKA (reference sequence). The V end was cut by 6 bases, the J end by 5 bases, with 11 bases between. CDR3 sequence reads: CSARKPDNEQFF. The DNA of the CDR3 is TGCAGTGCCCGAAAACCCGACAATGAGCAGTTCTTC.

The gene calls are TRBV20-1 and TRBJ2-2; the D is unclear. The V end was cut by 0 bases, the J end by 7 bases, with 21 bases between. The CDR3 is made up of 17 amino acids. The germline V gene has CDR1 DFQATT and CDR2 SNEGSKA (reference sequence). This CDR3 reads CSARDRDTRPNGGELFF. The CDR3 nucleotides read TGCAGTGCTAGAGATCGAGACACCCGGCCGAATGGCGGGGAGCTGTTTTTT.

The J gene is TRBJ2-7, the V gene TRBV6-1, with D tentatively TRBD1 (6 bases). Germline V CDR1 and CDR2: MNHNS, SASEGT. This CDR3 has 13 amino acids. V lost 4 bases and J lost 4, with 11 bases in between. The CDR3 DNA sequence: TGTGCCAGCAGTGGGGACAACGCTTACGAGCAGTACTTC. Residues: CASSGDNAYEQYF.

The chain employs TRBV7-2 and TRBJ1-2; D not certain. The ends were cut back, 0 bases at V and 4 bases at J, with 6 bases in the middle. This CDR3 has 13 amino acids. Germline V CDR1 and CDR2: SGHTA, FQGNSA. The CDR3: CASSLAMGYGYTF. CDR3 nucleotides: TGTGCCAGCAGCTTAGCCATGGGCTATGGCTACACCTTC.

The rearrangement joins TRBV7-6 to TRBJ2-1, with D possibly matching TRBD2 (5 bases). Looked up from germline, CDR1 is SGHVS and CDR2 is FNYEAQ. V lost 0 bases to trimming and J lost 8 bases, with 17 bases between them. The CDR3 loop spans 16 amino acids. CDR3 residues: CASSLAIVSERDEQFF. In DNA form, the CDR3 reads TGTGCCAGCAGCTTAGCGATTGTTAGCGAAAGAGATGAGCAGTTCTTC.

This clonotype has more than one count but fewer than ten. The rearrangement links TRBV7-9 to TRBJ2-4; 8 bases map to TRBD1. V lost 4 bases and J lost 3; bases outside the gene matches: 11. CDR1 is SEHNR and CDR2 is FQNEAQ in the germline V gene (reference sequence). The CDR3 consists of 17 residues. The CDR3 loop is CASSSPTGAEGKNIQYF. CDR3 DNA: TGTGCCAGCAGCTCTCCGACAGGGGCGGAGGGCAAAAACATTCAGTACTTC.

This clonotype was recorded a few times. The gene calls are TRBV4-1 and TRBJ1-1, with 7 bases identical to TRBD1. CDR1 is MGHRA, CDR2 YSYEKL, per germline. The V gene end was trimmed by 4 bases and the J gene end by 3 bases; junction bases not matched to a gene: 8. This CDR3 spans 15 amino acids. CDR3 amino acids: CASSRATGVDTEAFF. CDR3 nucleotide sequence: TGCGCCAGCAGCCGAGCCACAGGGGTCGACACTGAAGCTTTCTTT.

This clonotype was counted at least ten times. This rearrangement joins TRBV7-2 to TRBJ1-5, with a tentative D call TRBD1 (6 bases). Germline assignment: CDR1 SGHTA and CDR2 FQGNSA. V was pared by 1 base and J by 0 bases, with 10 bases between. There are 16 residues in the CDR3. The CDR3 DNA reads as TGTGCCAGCAGCTTAGGGACAGCAAATAGCAATCAGCCCCAGCATTTT. This encodes CASSLGTANSNQPQHF.

This clonotype was recorded a few times. V and J are TRBV7-6 and TRBJ2-5; D is perhaps TRBD1 (5 bases). V lost 8 bases and J lost 0, with 16 bases in between. The germline V gene encodes CDR1 SGHVS and CDR2 FNYEAQ. The CDR3 is 15 amino acids. In DNA, the CDR3 is TGTGCCAGCTCCTTAGGGGAAGGGTACCAAGAGACCCAGTACTTC. It encodes CASSLGEGYQETQYF.